This TCR beta chain derives from a study of shared clonotypes between healthy human individuals (dated by TCRdb to 2019 to 2021). Background for the entire study: The cohort comprised a couple of women and a few men aged 18 to 49 years. For each donor, three plates each were used for CD4 naive and CD4 memory, two plates were used for CD8 naive, and one plate was used for CD8 memory. Blood TCR repertoires of about five healthy adults were deeply sequenced to estimate repertoire size and the extent of clonotype sharing between individuals. To increase sequencing depth and limit assay-specific biases, different laboratories used diverse techniques to prepare libraries and sequence TCR repertoires. Per donor, leukapheresis produced somewhere between about 0.85 and 8.9 billion PBMCs.

Study-wide findings and limitations: Incomplete sequencing was indicated by rarefaction of sorted-subset datasets, despite the large sequencing depth. Based on pairwise subsampling, the degree of clonotype sharing among donors was expected to be affected by sequencing depth. Sampling was limited to blood, and TCR repertoires in tissue likely differ from TCR repertoires in blood. Compared with non-shared clonotypes, the clonotypes found in all four sorted-subset donors had higher generation probabilities. Naive subsets generally had larger estimated clonotype richness than memory subsets. Sharing across a few donors was observed for around 5% of naive CD4, less than 4% of naive CD8, 2% to 2.5% of memory CD4, and around 0.44% of memory CD8 clonotypes. The genetic and exposure-history diversity represented was limited by the small number of donors.

In regard to this clone: Its antigen remains undetermined. The sample holds no much larger clone one base away, and base qualities are not on file.

CD8 naive samples consisted of CD45RO-negative cells that were positively selected for CCR7, yielding a CD45RA+CCR7+ population without TemRA cells. The donors were healthy, HIV-negative adults who had no recently reported acute infections or vaccinations. Every donor was a Caucasian adult living in Nashville, Tennessee, USA. Blood was collected by leukapheresis, and PBMCs were isolated by Ficoll-Histopaque density gradient centrifugation and then cryopreserved in liquid nitrogen vapor phase. Analytical flow cytometry was used to check the purity and quantity of each magnetically sorted T cell population. Genomic DNA was isolated from every sorted fraction and measured by UV absorbance on a Nanodrop 2000c. V and J are truncated by 4 bases and 6 bases respectively, leaving an intervening sequence of 19 bases. From cysteine to phenylalanine, the CDR3 is 16 amino acids long. Only the CDR3 portion is preserved as DNA: 48 bases, with reading frame beginning at the first base. The germline V gene gives CDR1 as SGDLS and CDR2 as YYNGEE.

Using the deep immunoSEQ assay, multiplex PCR amplified TCR CDR3 regions from genomic DNA. Extracted genomic DNA from each cell subset was spread evenly across all wells of several immunoSEQ 96-well plates, with each plate serving as a replicate. For sorted subsets, about 200 ng genomic DNA, equal to about 30,000 T cell genomes, was loaded into each replicate PCR. Purified libraries were measured with a Qubit 3.0 fluorometer, size-checked on a Bioanalyzer 2100, and measured again with the KAPA Library Quantification kit. Each immunoSEQ 96-well plate was sequenced on its own single-read 150-cycle Illumina NextSeq 550 flow cell. Regarding the original processing steps: Because only junctional sequences without quality scores were contained in the immunoSEQ output, filtering matching that applied to full-length reads could not be performed. To assign V/J genes and CDR3, sequences were annotated against IMGT germline references using PyIR, a Python wrapper for IgBLAST v1.9. Reads were filtered out if the reads had weak V/J assignments (E-value above 1e-6), no CDR3, stop codons, out-of-frame junctions, or ambiguous translated residues. V3J clonotypes were defined as sequences sharing an identical inferred V gene, J gene, and CDR3 amino acid sequence. Percentage overlap between repertoires was calculated by dividing the number of shared unique clonotypes by the size of the smaller repertoire. Three approaches were used to assess repertoire richness: RTK rarefaction, the Chao1 estimator, and Recon v2.1 estimates of unobserved clonotypes. OLGA was used to compute generation probabilities for all TCRbeta clonotypes that the gDNA method yielded from a few donors. As stored in TCRdb, this immuneACCESS dataset retains in-frame rearrangements with V and J assigned. A fraction of the clones does not appear; measured against another copy, unresolved V genes explain less than half of the discrepancy, and the remainder lacks a known reason. The DNA was the basis for D and trimming; V, J and clone size are from that table. The sample table shows some 2.1 million clones, and 93% are seen once. Approximately 1.7% of the sample is held by the ten biggest clonotypes.

Material for sequencing was naive CD8+ T cells from PBMCs. The cell subset or site label on this specimen signifies: CD45RA+CCR7+. This sequence was found in a man between 18 and 35 years old in good health. Some clones in this sample may be carry-over from other donors' samples. The sequence links TRBV9 to TRBJ2-2; there is no confident call for the D gene. The CDR3 loop reads CASSPEIGPSAGELFF. Read as DNA, the sequence is TGTGCCAGCAGCCCCGAAATCGGGCCGAGCGCCGGGGAGCTGTTTTTT.